Listed below are T cell receptor beta chains from one sample, sequenced in a study of T cells after somatic rescue of genetic block. The assay was immunoSEQ multiplex PCR, and TCRdb's table has in-frame clones only and misses some. Among 110,000 or so clones listed, about 93% were seen once. The specimen sequenced was peripheral blood mononuclear cells (PBMCs). The receptors stem from a woman aged 18-30 years. CDR3s include the opening cysteine and the closing phenylalanine or tryptophan. D genes are given only for firm matches. Clone size, where shown, is once, few, many, or a class for clones that have expanded.

V	D	size	J	DNA	CDR3
TRBV25-1	TRBD1	few	TRBJ1-2	TGTGCCAGCAGTGAGACCCGGGACAGCTATGGCTACACCTTC	CASSETRDSYGYTF
TRBV2	.	.	TRBJ2-7	TGTGCCAGCAGACCACAGGGATTCCTCACTAGCTCCTACGAGCAGTACTTC	CASRPQGFLTSSYEQYF
TRBV7-3	.	.	TRBJ1-3	TGTGCCAGCAGCTTAACCGGCCAGGGAAACACCATATATTTT	CASSLTGQGNTIYF
TRBV2	.	.	TRBJ1-4	TGTGCCAGCAGTGCTCTGGCTAATGAAAAACTGTTTTTT	CASSALANEKLFF
TRBV19	TRBD1	.	TRBJ1-2	TGTGCCAGTAGAGATTTCCGGACAGGCCTTAACTATGGCTACACCTTC	CASRDFRTGLNYGYTF
TRBV6-1	.	.	TRBJ2-5	TGTGCCAGTAAGGGACAAGGGCGGGAGACCCAGTACTTC	CASKGQGRETQYF
TRBV19	TRBD1	.	TRBJ2-7	TGTGCCAGTAGTGTTGACAGGGGCGAGCAGTACTTC	CASSVDRGEQYF
TRBV9	TRBD1	.	TRBJ2-1	TGTGCCAGCAGCGTAGGCCCGGGACAGGGCGACAATGAGCAGTTCTTC	CASSVGPGQGDNEQFF
TRBV28	.	.	TRBJ1-4	TGTGCCAGCAGTTACTACGATGGGAATGAAAAACTGTTTTTT	CASSYYDGNEKLFF
TRBV10-3	.	.	TRBJ1-5	TGTGCCATCAGTGATGGGGGAAGCAATCAGCCCCAGCATTTT	CAISDGGSNQPQHF